Reported below is one TCR beta chain. It lacks a known antigen. Base quality data are lacking; no much larger clone is found one base away. These data come from a study of blood T cell repertoires in COVID-19 (dated by TCRdb to the early 2020s). Notes on the research overall: Collaborator samples came from the United States, Italy and Spain and covered acute and convalescent phases of COVID-19. The material from the prospective study consisted of cDNA or gDNA derived from T cells, B-cell-depleted T cells, or PBMCs. Subjects who had been exposed to COVID-19, were actively infected with it, or had recovered from it provided the deeply sampled blood TCRbeta repertoires that made up the dataset. A freely available public database, intended as a resource for researchers studying the immune response to SARS-CoV-2, is where the repertoires were released. The samples were drawn from the first 160 participants of the ongoing ImmuneRACE study and from 950 to 1,500 subjects provided by 6 global collaborators. Sample metadata almost always included a de-identified subject ID, COVID-19 status, age in years and sex. Where available, HLA class I and class II types were taken from metadata supplied by the sample provider and were not determined by assay-based typing.

From a lookup of the germline V gene (reference sequence), CDR1 and CDR2 are LGHDT and YNNKEL. V gives up 0 bases and J gives up 2 bases, and the segment between their germline ends measures 11 bases. Including the terminal cysteine and phenylalanine, the CDR3 comprises 15 residues. The sequence is cut down to CDR3 DNA, 45 bases in frame from base 1. In Seattle, one collaborating source enrolled patients while the infection was active and tracked those patients longitudinally over the course of disease. Each collaborating institution followed its own protocols to collect whole blood in K2EDTA tubes. For TCRbeta analysis, collaborator samples were shipped as frozen whole blood, as isolated PBMCs, or as DNA extracted from either sample type. TCRbeta CDR3 regions were amplified from genomic DNA using the immunoSEQ Assay, a bias-controlled multiplex PCR. The paper's data handling went like this. Nucleated cell counts per sample were estimated from amplification of reference gene primers within the assay. To quantify the absolute abundance of each unique TCRbeta CDR3 rearrangement, sequence reads were collapsed and filtered. For each sample, productive Simpson clonality was calculated by taking the square root of Simpson's diversity index across productive rearrangements. In its TCRdb copy, this immuneACCESS table keeps in-frame sequences only and misses some clones. Where compared with another copy, unresolved V genes explain less than half of these, and the others have no known cause. That table gives V, J and clone size, and the DNA gave D and trimming. This sample has roughly 500,000 clones in its table, and about 88% of those were observed once. The ten largest clones add up to 0.7% to 1% of the sample.

The paper as a whole reports these results and caveats: Clinical and demographic metadata were provided uncurated, with the amount varying by source and participant.

The chain employs TRBV3-1 (or the pseudogene TRBV3-2) and TRBJ2-7; too little of a D gene remains to name it. The sequence was collected from a man younger than 35 with COVID-19, enrolled during active disease. Material for sequencing was peripheral blood. The CDR3 protein is CASSQDPGYPYEQYF. DNA sequence: TGTGCCAGCAGCCAAGATCCCGGGTACCCCTACGAGCAGTACTTC.